This T cell receptor beta chain is from a study of cytomegalovirus exposure and HLA in healthy donors. Study-wide results and limits: In a later analysis, the majority of CMV-associated beta chains seemingly showed HLA restriction. The study listed under 200 cytomegalovirus-associated TCR beta chains.

The trim removed 3 bases at V and 8 bases at J, leaving 11 bases unmatched. This CDR3 is built from 15 residues. The germline V gene has CDR1 LNHDA and CDR2 SQIVND (reference sequence). 60 Vbeta and 13 Jbeta primers were used in PCR. Data came from immunoSEQ multiplex PCR; TCRdb stores just in-frame clones and leaves some out. Among about 110,000 clones listed, 55% to 85% were seen once. This clone was seen more than once but under ten times. Its antigen is as yet unknown. J is TRBJ1-2 and V is TRBV19; 8 bases map to TRBD1. Sample: PBMCs. This receptor was taken from a man younger than 45 in good health and CMV-seronegative. The CDR3: CASSIGQGFRGGYTF. In DNA form, the CDR3 reads TGTGCCAGTAGTATCGGACAGGGATTTCGCGGAGGCTACACCTTC.